This TCR beta chain was recorded in a study of molecular identifiers for immune sequencing clone quantification. TCRdb passed the PCR reads through MiXCR, listing each CDR3 protein once. The sample has about half a million distinct CDR3 sequences; roughly 23% are singletons. Findings and caveats of the study: Barcode sharing among identical TCR molecules could make large clones appear smaller. Whereas clones above 20 RNA copies held under 1% of naive-cell molecules, they held over 97% of effector molecules. Amid 940,000 or so naive cells, spiked Jurkat TCR RNA from one cell was reportedly still detectable.

This clonotype was seen at least ten times. Its specificity is not known. Trimming pared 5 bases from V and 1 base from J, leaving 12 bases between. From germline, CDR1 is LGHDT and CDR2 YNNKEL (reference sequence). The CDR3 sequence is 16 residues long. J is TRBJ2-6 and V is TRBV3-1; D is undetermined. Sequencing input: naive CD8+ T cells from blood, with Jurkat cell RNA spiked in. Subset indicated: FACS-sorted CD8+CD4-CCR7+CD45RA+ naive T cells. The receptor comes from a human donor in good health. Some libraries in this study had Jurkat cell RNA spiked in. CDR3 protein: CASSMAPVSGANVLTF. The CDR3 DNA reads TGTGCCAGCAGCATGGCCCCGGTTTCTGGGGCCAACGTCCTGACTTTC.